This T cell receptor (beta chain) was observed in a study of T cells in Graves' hyperthyroidism and ophthalmopathy. There are many counts of this clonotype. The ends were cut back, 4 bases at V and 8 bases at J, with 16 bases in the middle. Per germline, CDR1 SGHKS and CDR2 YYEKEE (reference sequence). CDR3 length: 14 residues. It was RNA transcripts that yielded the amplified TCR beta CDR3 regions. HTBI primers were employed in a first-round RT-PCR of the TCR CDR3. TCRdb fed the multiplex PCR reads into MiXCR, producing one record per CDR3 protein. The sample has 450,000 to 600,000 distinct CDR3 sequences, around 13% seen once; the top ten hold around 14%.

The rearrangement links TRBV5-5 to TRBJ2-1, with D perhaps given as TRBD1 or TRBD2 (5 bases each). The TCR sequence derives from a woman aged 40 to 50 with Graves' hyperthyroidism. Sequenced input: blood. The CDR3 sequence: CASSNARDRDEQFF. In DNA, the CDR3 is TGTGCCAGCAGCAATGCACGGGACCGGGATGAGCAGTTCTTC.